This TCR beta chain emerged from a study of beta chain features in type 1 diabetes. Investigators reverse transcribed all isolated RNA, so they sequenced expressed TCRB transcripts. Profiling relied on immunoSEQ multiplex PCR, and the TCRdb table lists in-frame clones only, not all of them. The sample lists 150,000 to 200,000 clones, around 8.6% occurring once. Study-wide results and limits: VDJ junctions from type 1 diabetes patients carried fewer insertions and larger deletions. Within each of all four CD4+ subsets, Type 1 diabetes patients had TCRB CDR3s that were moderately but significantly shorter.

Each donor gave one heparinised blood draw averaging around 120 mL. This clone has more than one count but fewer than ten. What it recognizes is unknown. The CDR3 length is 16 residues. The sequenced sample was central memory CD4+ T cells from blood. The source is a woman aged 18 to 35 with type 1 diabetes. V is TRBV21-1 and J is TRBJ2-4; TRBD1 is the table's D call and was not checked against the DNA. TRBV21-1 is a pseudogene segment. CDR3 in amino acids: CASSPVQVLAKNIQYF. The CDR3 DNA sequence: TGTGCCAGCAGTCCCGTGCAGGTGCTAGCCAAAAACATTCAGTACTTC.